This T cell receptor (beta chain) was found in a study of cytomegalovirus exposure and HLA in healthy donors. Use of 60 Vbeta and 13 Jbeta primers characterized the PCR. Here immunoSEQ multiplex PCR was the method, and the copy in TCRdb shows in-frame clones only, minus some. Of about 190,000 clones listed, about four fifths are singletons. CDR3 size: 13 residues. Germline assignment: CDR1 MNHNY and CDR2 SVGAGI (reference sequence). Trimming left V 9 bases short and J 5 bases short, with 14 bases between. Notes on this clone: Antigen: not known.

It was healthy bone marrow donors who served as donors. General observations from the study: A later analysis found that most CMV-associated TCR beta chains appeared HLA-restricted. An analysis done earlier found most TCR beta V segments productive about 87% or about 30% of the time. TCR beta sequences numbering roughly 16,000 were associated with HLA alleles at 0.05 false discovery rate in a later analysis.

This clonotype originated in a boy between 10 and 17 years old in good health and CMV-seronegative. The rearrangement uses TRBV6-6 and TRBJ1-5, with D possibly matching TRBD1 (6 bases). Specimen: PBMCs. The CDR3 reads CASIERTDQPQHF. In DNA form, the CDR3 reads TGTGCCAGTATAGAACGGACAGATCAGCCCCAGCATTTT.